The following is a T cell receptor (beta chain) sequence with its context. No antigen is known for it. These data come from a study of cytomegalovirus exposure and HLA in healthy donors. Whole-study results and caveats: There were several of the most significant clusters that appeared linked to common viral pathogens in a later analysis. It was taken for granted in presence/absence analyses that sequencing depth across donors was roughly uniform. Segments of the TCR beta V type were, in most cases, productive about 87% or about 30% of the time in an earlier analysis.

Donors had nominal health at sampling but likely had unrecorded immune exposures. PCR used 60 Vbeta primers and 13 Jbeta primers. The protocol was immunoSEQ multiplex PCR, while the TCRdb copy is restricted to in-frame clones and leaves out a portion. The sample lists under 150,000 clones; 55% to 80% were seen once. This TCR came from a woman between 40 and 50 years old in good health and CMV-seronegative. Sequenced: PBMCs.

Here the CDR3 reads CASSHRDSYGDTEAFF. The CDR3 region has the DNA TGCGCCAGCAGCCACCGGGACAGTTACGGGGACACTGAAGCTTTCTTT. The chain uses TRBV5-1 and TRBJ1-1; 7 bases are a match to TRBD1. The CDR3 has 16 amino acids. CDR1 SGHRS and CDR2 YFSETQ come from the germline V gene. V shed 4 bases, J shed 3 bases, and the junction held 12 bases outside the gene matches.